The TCR beta chain under discussion was sequenced for a study of memory CD4+ T cells and cytomegalovirus serostatus. Study at large: This sample comes from healthy Belgian adults, about 10 CMV seropositive, approximately 24 seronegative. General study results and limits: CD4+ memory repertoires contained about two fifths of the 164 reported CMV TCRbeta sequences.

As for this clone: What it binds is unknown.

Produced via immunoSEQ multiplex PCR; TCRdb's table is partial and in-frame only. The profile shows 50,000 or so clones, around 77% of them singletons. The sort gate was single viable CD3+CD4+CD8-CD45RO+ cells for memory CD4+ T cells. Donors' CMV status reflects serum IgG against pp150, pp28, p38, p52. The clonotype originates from an adult in good health and CMV-seronegative. Sequencing was done on a sample of memory CD4+ T cells from blood.

CDR3 sequence reads: CASSLGAGGRSYNEQFF. CDR3 nucleotides: TGTGCCAGCAGCTTGGGGGCGGGGGGGCGCTCCTACAATGAGCAGTTCTTC. The V and J genes are TRBV5-4 and TRBJ2-1; 9 bases are a match to TRBD2. CDR3 length: 17 amino acids. CDR1 and CDR2 (germline): SGHNT, YYREEE (reference sequence). The ends lost 0 bases at V and 0 bases at J; junction bases unmatched: 4.